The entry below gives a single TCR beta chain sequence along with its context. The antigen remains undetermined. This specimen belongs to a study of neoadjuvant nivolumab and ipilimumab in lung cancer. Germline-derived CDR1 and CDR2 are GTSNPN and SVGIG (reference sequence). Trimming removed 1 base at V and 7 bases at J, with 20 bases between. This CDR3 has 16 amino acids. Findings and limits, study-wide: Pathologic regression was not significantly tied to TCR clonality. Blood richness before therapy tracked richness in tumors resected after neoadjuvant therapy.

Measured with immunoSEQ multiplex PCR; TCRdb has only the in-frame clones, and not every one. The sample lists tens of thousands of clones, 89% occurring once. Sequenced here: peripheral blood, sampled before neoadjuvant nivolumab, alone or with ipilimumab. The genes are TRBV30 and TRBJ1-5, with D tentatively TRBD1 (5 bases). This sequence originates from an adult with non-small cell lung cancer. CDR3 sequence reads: CAWSGMITGPNQPQHF. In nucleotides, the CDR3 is TGTGCCTGGAGTGGGATGATCACAGGCCCCAACCAGCCCCAGCATTTT.